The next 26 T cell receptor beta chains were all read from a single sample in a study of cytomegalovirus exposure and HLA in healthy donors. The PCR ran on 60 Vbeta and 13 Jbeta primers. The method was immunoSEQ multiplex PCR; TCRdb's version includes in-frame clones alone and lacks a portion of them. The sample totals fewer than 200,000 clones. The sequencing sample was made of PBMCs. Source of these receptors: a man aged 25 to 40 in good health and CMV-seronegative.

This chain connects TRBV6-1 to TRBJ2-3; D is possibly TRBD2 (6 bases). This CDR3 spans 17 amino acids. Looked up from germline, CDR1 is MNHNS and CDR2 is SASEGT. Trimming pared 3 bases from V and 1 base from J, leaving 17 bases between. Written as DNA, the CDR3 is TGTGCCAGCAGTGAGCTCGGGGGAGTTAGCGGCACAGATACGCAGTATTTT. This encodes CASSELGGVSGTDTQYF.

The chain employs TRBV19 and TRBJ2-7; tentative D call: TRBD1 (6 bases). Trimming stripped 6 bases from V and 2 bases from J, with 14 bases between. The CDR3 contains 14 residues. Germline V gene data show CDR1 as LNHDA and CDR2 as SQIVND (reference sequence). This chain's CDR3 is CASSRGQTTYEQYF. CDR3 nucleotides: TGTGCCAGTAGCCGAGGACAGACAACCTACGAGCAGTACTTC.

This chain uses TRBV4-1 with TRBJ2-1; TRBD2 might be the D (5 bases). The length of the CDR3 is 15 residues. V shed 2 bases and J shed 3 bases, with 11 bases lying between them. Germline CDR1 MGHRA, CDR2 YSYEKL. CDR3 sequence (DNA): TGCGCCAGCAGCCAAATTCCCGCGGGCTACAATGAGCAGTTCTTC. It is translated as CASSQIPAGYNEQFF.

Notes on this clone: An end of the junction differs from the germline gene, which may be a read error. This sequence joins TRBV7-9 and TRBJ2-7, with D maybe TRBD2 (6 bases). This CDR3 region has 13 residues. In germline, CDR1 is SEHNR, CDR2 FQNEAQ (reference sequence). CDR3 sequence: CVSSLGEVHEQYF. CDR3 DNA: TGTGTCAGCAGCTTAGGGGAGGTCCACGAGCAGTACTTC.

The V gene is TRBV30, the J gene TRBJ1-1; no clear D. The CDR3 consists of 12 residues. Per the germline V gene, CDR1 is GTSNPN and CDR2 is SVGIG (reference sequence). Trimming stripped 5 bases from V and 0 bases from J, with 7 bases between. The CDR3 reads CAWERMNTEAFF. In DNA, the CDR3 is TGTGCCTGGGAGCGGATGAACACTGAAGCTTTCTTT.

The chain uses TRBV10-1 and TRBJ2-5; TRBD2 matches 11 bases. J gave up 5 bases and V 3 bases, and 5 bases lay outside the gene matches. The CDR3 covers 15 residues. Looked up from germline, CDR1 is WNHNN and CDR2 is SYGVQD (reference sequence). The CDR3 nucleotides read TGCGCCAGCAGTGACCATAGCGGGAGGGTGGAGACCCAGTACTTC. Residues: CASSDHSGRVETQYF.

CDR3: CASVLAGGPSGANVLTF. The CDR3 nucleotides are TGTGCCAGCGTGCTAGCGGGAGGGCCCAGTGGGGCCAACGTCCTGACTTTC. The chain joins TRBV27 to TRBJ2-6, with 12 bases identical to TRBD2. This CDR3 has 17 amino acids. The V gene's germline CDR1 is MNHEY and CDR2 SMNVEV (reference sequence). Germline trimming cut 8 bases from V and 3 bases from J; bases unmatched to any gene: 8.

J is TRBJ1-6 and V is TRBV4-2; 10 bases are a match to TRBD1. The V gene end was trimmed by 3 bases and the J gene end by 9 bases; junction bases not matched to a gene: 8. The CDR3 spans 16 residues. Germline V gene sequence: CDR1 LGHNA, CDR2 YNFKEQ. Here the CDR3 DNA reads TGTGCCAGCAGCCAGGATCCGGGACAGGGGTCTTCACCCCTCCACTTT. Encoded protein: CASSQDPGQGSSPLHF.

The CDR3 sequence is CASSGGQRNTEAFF. The CDR3 nucleotides are TGCGCCAGCAGCGGGGGACAGAGGAACACTGAAGCTTTCTTT. This rearrangement joins TRBV5-1 to TRBJ1-1; 7 bases are a match to TRBD1. This CDR3 region has 14 residues. J was trimmed by 1 base and V by 4 bases; bases with no gene match: 4. Looked up from germline, CDR1 is SGHRS and CDR2 is YFSETQ.

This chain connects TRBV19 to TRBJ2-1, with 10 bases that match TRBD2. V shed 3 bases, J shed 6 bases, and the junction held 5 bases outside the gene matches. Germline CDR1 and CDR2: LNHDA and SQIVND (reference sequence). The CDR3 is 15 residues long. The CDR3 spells CASSMWSSGSNEQFF. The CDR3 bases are TGTGCCAGTAGTATGTGGTCTAGCGGGAGCAATGAGCAGTTCTTC.

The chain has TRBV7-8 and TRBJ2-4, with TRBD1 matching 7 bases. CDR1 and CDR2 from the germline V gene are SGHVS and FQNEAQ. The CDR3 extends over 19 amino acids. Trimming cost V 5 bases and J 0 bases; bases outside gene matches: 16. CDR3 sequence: CASSKHQTGTAIAKNIQYF. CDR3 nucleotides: TGTGCCAGCAGCAAACACCAAACCGGGACAGCGATAGCCAAAAACATTCAGTACTTC. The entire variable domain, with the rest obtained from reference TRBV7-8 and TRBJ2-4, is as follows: GAGVSQSPRYKVAKRGQDVALRCDPISGHVSLFWYQQALGQGPEFLTYFQNEAQLDKSGLPSDRFFAERPEGSVSTLKIQRTQQEDSAVYLCASSKHQTGTAIAKNIQYFGAGTRLSVL.

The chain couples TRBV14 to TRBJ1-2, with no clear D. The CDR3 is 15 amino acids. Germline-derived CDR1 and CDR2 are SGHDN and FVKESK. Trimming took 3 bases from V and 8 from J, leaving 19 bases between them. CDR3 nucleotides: TGTGCCAGCAGCCACCCTAGGATGGGTGCAGTAGGCTACACCTTC. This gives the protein CASSHPRMGAVGYTF.

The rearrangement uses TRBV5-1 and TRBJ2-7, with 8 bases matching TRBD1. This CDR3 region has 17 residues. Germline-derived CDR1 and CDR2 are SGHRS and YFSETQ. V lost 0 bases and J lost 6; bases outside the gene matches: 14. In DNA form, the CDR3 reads TGCGCCAGCAGCTTGGAGGTGTCAAGTGGCAGGGGGCGCGAGCAGTACTTC. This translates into CASSLEVSSGRGREQYF. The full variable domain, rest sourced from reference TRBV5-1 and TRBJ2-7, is KAGVTQTPRYLIKTRGQQVTLSCSPISGHRSVSWYQQTPGQGLQFLFEYFSETQRNKGNFPGRFSGRQFSNSRSEMNVSTLELGDSALYLCASSLEVSSGRGREQYFGPGTRLTVT.

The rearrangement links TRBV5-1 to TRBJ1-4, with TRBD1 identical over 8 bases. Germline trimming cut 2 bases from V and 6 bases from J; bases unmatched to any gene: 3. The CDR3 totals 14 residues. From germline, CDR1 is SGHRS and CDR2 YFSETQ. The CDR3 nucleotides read TGCGCCAGCAGCTTCCAGGGGGCTGATGAAAAACTGTTTTTT. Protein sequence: CASSFQGADEKLFF.

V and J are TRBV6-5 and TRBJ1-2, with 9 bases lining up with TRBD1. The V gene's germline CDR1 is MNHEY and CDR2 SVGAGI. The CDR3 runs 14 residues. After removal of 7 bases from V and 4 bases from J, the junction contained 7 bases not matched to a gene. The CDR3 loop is CASTRTGASYGYTF. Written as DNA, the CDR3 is TGTGCCAGCACCCGGACAGGGGCCTCCTATGGCTACACCTTC.

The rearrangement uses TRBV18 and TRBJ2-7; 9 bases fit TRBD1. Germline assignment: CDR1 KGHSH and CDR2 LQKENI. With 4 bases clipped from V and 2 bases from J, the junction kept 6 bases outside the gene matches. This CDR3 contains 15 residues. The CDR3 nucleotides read TGTGCCAGCTCACTCCCGGGACAGGGTACCTACGAGCAGTACTTC. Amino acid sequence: CASSLPGQGTYEQYF.

For the CDR3, the DNA is TGTGCCAGCAGCCAATTAAACTATGGCTACACCTTC. This encodes CASSQLNYGYTF. The chain recombines TRBV14 with TRBJ1-2; D gene uncertain. V lost 2 bases and J 2 bases, leaving 3 bases between the germline ends. Per germline, CDR1 SGHDN and CDR2 FVKESK. The CDR3 is made up of 12 amino acids.

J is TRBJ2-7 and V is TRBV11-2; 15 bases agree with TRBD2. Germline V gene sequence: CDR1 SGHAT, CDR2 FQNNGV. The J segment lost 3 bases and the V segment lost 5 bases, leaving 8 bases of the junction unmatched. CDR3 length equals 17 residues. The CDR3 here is CASSHGGTSGRYYEQYF. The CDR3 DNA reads TGTGCCAGCAGCCATGGGGGGACTAGCGGGAGGTACTACGAGCAGTACTTC.

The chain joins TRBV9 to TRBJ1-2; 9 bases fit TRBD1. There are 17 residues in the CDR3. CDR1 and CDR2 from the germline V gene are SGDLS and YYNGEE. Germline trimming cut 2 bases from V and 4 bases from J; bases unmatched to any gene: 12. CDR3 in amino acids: CASSVNSRDRDIYGYTF. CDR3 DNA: TGTGCCAGCAGCGTTAATAGCCGGGACAGGGATATCTATGGCTACACCTTC.

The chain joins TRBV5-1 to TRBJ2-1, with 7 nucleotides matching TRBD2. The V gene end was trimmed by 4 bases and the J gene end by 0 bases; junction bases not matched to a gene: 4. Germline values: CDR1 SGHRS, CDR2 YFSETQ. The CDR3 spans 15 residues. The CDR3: CASSGEGSSYNEQFF. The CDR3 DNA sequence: TGCGCCAGCAGCGGGGAGGGTAGCTCCTACAATGAGCAGTTCTTC.

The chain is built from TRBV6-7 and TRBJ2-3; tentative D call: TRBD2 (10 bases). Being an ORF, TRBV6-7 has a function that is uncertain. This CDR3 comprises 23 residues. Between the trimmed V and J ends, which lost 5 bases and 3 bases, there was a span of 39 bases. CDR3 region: CASSPRGQGTTTSGCPRTDTQYF. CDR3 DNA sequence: TGTGCCAGCAGTCCCAGAGGACAGGGGACTACGACTAGCGGGTGCCCAAGAACAGATACGCAGTATTTT.

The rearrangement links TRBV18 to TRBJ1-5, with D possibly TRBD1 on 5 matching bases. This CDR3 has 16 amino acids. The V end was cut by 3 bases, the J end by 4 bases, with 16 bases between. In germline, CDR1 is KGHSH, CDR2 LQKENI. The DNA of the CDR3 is TGTGCCAGCTCACCCGGACAACCTCAAGGGAATCAGCCCCAGCATTTT. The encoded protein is CASSPGQPQGNQPQHF.

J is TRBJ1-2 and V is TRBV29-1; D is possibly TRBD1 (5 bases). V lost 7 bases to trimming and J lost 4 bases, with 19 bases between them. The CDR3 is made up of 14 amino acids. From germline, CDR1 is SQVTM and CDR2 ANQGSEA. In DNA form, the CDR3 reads TGCAGCGCCGCGGAACCGACAGCGGGCTATGGCTACACCTTC. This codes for CSAAEPTAGYGYTF.

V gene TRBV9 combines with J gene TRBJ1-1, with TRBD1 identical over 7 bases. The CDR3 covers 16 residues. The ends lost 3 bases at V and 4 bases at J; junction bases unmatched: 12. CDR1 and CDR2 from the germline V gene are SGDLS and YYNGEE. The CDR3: CASSALGGSVVTEAFF. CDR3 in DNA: TGTGCCAGCAGCGCCCTAGGGGGCAGTGTGGTCACTGAAGCTTTCTTT.

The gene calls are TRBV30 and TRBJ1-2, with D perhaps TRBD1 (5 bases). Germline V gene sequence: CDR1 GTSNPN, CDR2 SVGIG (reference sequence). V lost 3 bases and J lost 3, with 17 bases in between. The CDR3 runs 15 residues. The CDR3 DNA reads TGTGCCTGGAGCGCCTTAGCCCAGGGCTACTATGGCTACACCTTC. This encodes CAWSALAQGYYGYTF. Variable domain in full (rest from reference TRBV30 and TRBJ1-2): SQTIHQWPATLVQPVGSPLSLECTVEGTSNPNLYWYRQAAGRGLQLLFYSVGIGQISSEVPQNLSASRPQDRQFILSSKKLLLSDSGFYLCAWSALAQGYYGYTFGSGTRLTVV.

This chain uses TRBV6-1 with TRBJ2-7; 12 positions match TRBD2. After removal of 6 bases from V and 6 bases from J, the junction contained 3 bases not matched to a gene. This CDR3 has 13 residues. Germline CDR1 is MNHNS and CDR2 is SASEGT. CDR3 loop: CASRLAGGIEQYF. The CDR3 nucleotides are TGTGCCAGCAGACTAGCGGGAGGAATCGAGCAGTACTTC.